This TCR beta chain appears in the sequencing data of a study of cytomegalovirus exposure and HLA in healthy donors. Study findings and constraints: Reports showed the classifier diagnosing cytomegalovirus status with high specificity and sensitivity.

The PCR ran on 60 Vbeta and 13 Jbeta primers. Libraries were prepared by immunoSEQ multiplex PCR; TCRdb keeps only in-frame clonotypes and omits some of them. The profile shows roughly 200,000 clones, around four fifths of them singletons. CDR1 MDHEN and CDR2 SYDVKM come from the germline V gene. The CDR3 runs 18 residues. With 3 bases removed from V and 3 bases from J, the gap between germline ends came to 21 bases. Turning to this clone: Its specificity is unknown.

This TCR came from a woman aged 40 to 50 in good health and CMV-seronegative. Sequenced input: PBMCs. The chain combines TRBV28 with TRBJ1-5; D is unresolved. CDR3 sequence reads: CASSFGVPGQDLNQPQHF. CDR3 coding DNA: TGTGCCAGCAGTTTCGGGGTGCCAGGCCAGGACCTCAATCAGCCCCAGCATTTT. The variable domain in full, completed from reference TRBV28 and TRBJ1-5, reads DVKVTQSSRYLVKRTGEKVFLECVQDMDHENMFWYRQDPGLGLRLIYFSYDVKMKEKGDIPEGYSVSREKKERFSLILESASTNQTSMYLCASSFGVPGQDLNQPQHFGDGTRLSIL.